The rows below give T cell receptor beta chains drawn from one sample of a study of CD8 T cells in Susac syndrome. TCRdb reprocessed the immunoSEQ multiplex PCR reads via MiXCR and lists one record per CDR3 protein. This table holds around 300,000 distinct CDR3 sequences, 85% found once. The source material was CD8+ T cells from PBMCs. The receptors were gathered from a human donor with multiple sclerosis. Both conserved end residues are part of each CDR3. D genes are given only for firm matches. Clone size, where shown, is once, few, many, or a class for clones that have expanded.

j_call | v_call | clone_size | d_call | cdr3_nt | cdr3_aa
TRBJ2-7 | TRBV6-1 | - | TRBD1 | TGTGCCAGCAGTCAACACCGGGACAGCTCCTACGAGCAGTACTTC | CASSQHRDSSYEQYF
TRBJ2-7 | TRBV2 | - | - | TGTGCCAGCAGTCCGGAGACAGTAGTATACGAGCAGTACTTC | CASSPETVVYEQYF
TRBJ2-7 | TRBV5-4 | - | TRBD1 | TGTGCCAGCAGCGGGACAGGGATGTCCTACGAGCAGTACTTC | CASSGTGMSYEQYF
TRBJ2-1 | TRBV27 | once | TRBD2 | TGTGCCAGCAGTTCCCTAGCGGGAGGGCCAGAGAATGAGCAGTTCTTC | CASSSLAGGPENEQFF
TRBJ2-7 | TRBV13 | - | - | TGTGCCAGCGTTCCCTACAGGTTACACTCCTACGAGCAGTACTTC | CASVPYRLHSYEQYF
TRBJ1-1 | TRBV6-5 | - | - | TGTGCCAGCAGTATGACAATGAACACTGAAGCTTTCTTT | CASSMTMNTEAFF
TRBJ2-5 | TRBV11-2 | - | - | TGTGCCAGCAGCTTAGAGGCGGGTACCCAAGAGACCCAGTACTTC | CASSLEAGTQETQYF
TRBJ2-1 | TRBV27 | - | TRBD2 | TGTGCCAGCAGTTTATGGTGGACTAGCGGGAGGGTATCCTACAATGAGCAGTTCTTC | CASSLWWTSGRVSYNEQFF
TRBJ1-5 | TRBV7-6 | - | - | TGTGCCAGCAGCCCAACGATCCAGGGCCTTTCGTCCCAGCATTTT | CASSPTIQGLSSQHF
TRBJ2-2 | TRBV6-2/TRBV6-3 | - | TRBD2 | TGTGCCAGCAGTTTCCCGCTAGCGGGAGGGCCGCCCACCGGGGAGCTGTTTTTT | CASSFPLAGGPPTGELFF
TRBJ1-3 | TRBV27 | - | TRBD1 | TGTGCCAGCAGTTTGACAGGGAGGCTGGGAAACACCATATATTTT | CASSLTGRLGNTIYF
TRBJ1-5 | TRBV28 | - | - | TGTGCCAGCAGTTTAATGGGCGGGCAGCCCCAGCATTTT | CASSLMGGQPQHF
TRBJ2-1 | TRBV5-4 | - | - | TGTGCCAGCAGCTTGGGCGGGCAATATTCCTACAATGAGCAGTTCTTC | CASSLGGQYSYNEQFF
TRBJ2-3 | TRBV19 | - | TRBD1 | TGTGCCACCGGGACAGGGGTTTCAGATACGCAGTATTTT | CATGTGVSDTQYF
TRBJ2-3 | TRBV7-9 | - | TRBD2 | TGTGCCAGCAGCCCACGGACTAGCGGCAACACAGATACGCAGTATTTT | CASSPRTSGNTDTQYF
TRBJ1-1 | TRBV5-1 | few | - | TGCGCCAGCAGCTCTTCCGGGCCCCTGAACACTGAAGCTTTCTTT | CASSSSGPLNTEAFF
TRBJ2-5 | TRBV7-9 | - | - | TGTGCCAGCAGCCTATTGGACTACCAAGAGACCCAGTACTTC | CASSLLDYQETQYF
TRBJ2-1 | TRBV11-2 | - | - | TGTGCCAGCAGCTTAGAGCGGGTTATATCCTACAATGAGCAGTTCTTC | CASSLERVISYNEQFF
TRBJ2-1 | TRBV15 | - | - | TGTGCCACCAGCAGGGCGCGGAGCTCCTACAATGAGCAGTTCTTC | CATSRARSSYNEQFF
TRBJ2-5 | TRBV3-1 | - | - | TGTGCCAGCAGCCAAGAGCAGGCCTTCCGGGAGACCCAGTACTTC | CASSQEQAFRETQYF
TRBJ2-3 | TRBV3-1 | - | TRBD2 | TGTGCCAGCAGCCAAACAGCGGGAGCTGGAGATACGCAGTATTTT | CASSQTAGAGDTQYF
TRBJ1-4 | TRBV11-2 | - | - | TGTGCCACCCGCCTCGGGGGGCAAGGCGAAGAAAAACTGTTTTTT | CATRLGGQGEEKLFF
TRBJ2-1 | TRBV29-1 | - | TRBD2 | TGCAGCGTTGAAGAGACTAGCGGGATCTACAATGAGCAGTTCTTC | CSVEETSGIYNEQFF
TRBJ2-2 | TRBV27 | - | TRBD1 | TGTGCCAGCAGTCCGATGGGGACAGGGGGTTGGTCCGGGGAGCTGTTTTTT | CASSPMGTGGWSGELFF
TRBJ2-7 | TRBV7-9 | - | TRBD1 | TGTGCCAGCAGCCCGACAGGGGGCGCATCCTACGAGCAGTACTTC | CASSPTGGASYEQYF
TRBJ2-7 | TRBV5-5 | - | - | TGTGCCAGCAGCTTGGAGGCAGGGACCCACGAGCAGTACTTC | CASSLEAGTHEQYF
TRBJ2-1 | TRBV6-2/TRBV6-3 | - | TRBD2 | TGTGCCAGCCGCGCTCTAGCGGGGACCCCGTGGGGCTCCTACAATGAGCAGTTCTTC | CASRALAGTPWGSYNEQFF
TRBJ1-1 | TRBV25-1 | - | - | TGTGCCAGCAGTGAACGGGCCATGAACACTGAAGCTTTCTTT | CASSERAMNTEAFF
TRBJ2-7 | TRBV6-2/TRBV6-3 | - | TRBD2 | TGTGCCAGCAGTTCCCCGGGACTAGCGGTTCCCTACAAGCAGTACTTC | CASSSPGLAVPYKQYF
TRBJ2-1 | TRBV6-2/TRBV6-3 | - | - | TGTGCCAGCAGTTACAATAGGACAACTTATGAGCAGTTCTTC | CASSYNRTTYEQFF
TRBJ2-2 | TRBV10-3 | - | - | TGTGCCATCAGGGTAATCGCGAACACCGGGGAGCTGTTTTTT | CAIRVIANTGELFF
TRBJ2-1 | TRBV7-6 | - | - | TGTGCCAGCAGCTTAGGGTCAGCTCCTGAGCAGTTCTTC | CASSLGSAPEQFF
TRBJ2-1 | TRBV12-3/TRBV12-4 | few | TRBD2 | TGTGCCAGCAGCTTATTCGGGACTAGCCCCTACAATGAGCAGTTCTTC | CASSLFGTSPYNEQFF
TRBJ2-3 | TRBV28 | - | TRBD1 | TGTGCCAGCAGACCGACAGGGGTCACAGATACGCAGTATTTT | CASRPTGVTDTQYF
TRBJ2-3 | TRBV6-1 | - | - | TGTGCCATCCAGAACAGGGACTCCACAGATACGCAGTATTTT | CAIQNRDSTDTQYF
TRBJ2-2 | TRBV24-1 | - | - | TGTGCCACCAGTGGATTAGAAACCGGGGAGCTGTTTTTT | CATSGLETGELFF
TRBJ2-3 | TRBV10-3 | - | - | TGTGCCATCTCTATGGGGACGTTAGCAACAGATACGCAGTATTTT | CAISMGTLATDTQYF
TRBJ1-1 | TRBV28 | - | - | TGTGCCAGCAGTTTAAGTGCCCGGGGCACTGAAGCTTTCTTT | CASSLSARGTEAFF
TRBJ2-2 | TRBV11-2 | - | - | TGTGCCAGCAGCTGGACCGGGGAGCTGTTTTTT | CASSWTGELFF
TRBJ2-7 | TRBV20-1 | - | TRBD2 | TGCAGTGCTAGAGATCTGGAAAATAGCGGGAGCCGCGAGCAGTACTTC | CSARDLENSGSREQYF
TRBJ2-1 | TRBV28 | - | - | TGTGCCAGCAGTCCCGAAAGCGGGCCCGGCAATGAGCAGTTCTTC | CASSPESGPGNEQFF
TRBJ1-5 | TRBV28 | few | TRBD1 | TGTGCCAGCAGAGGGACAGGGGTTAGCAATCAGCCCCAGCATTTT | CASRGTGVSNQPQHF
TRBJ2-7 | TRBV28 | - | - | TGTGCCAGCAGTTTTCACTCCCTCCCTCAGTACTTC | CASSFHSLPQYF
TRBJ2-2 | TRBV29-1 | once | - | TGCAGCGTTCCGAGCCCCTTTACCGGGGAGCTGTTTTTT | CSVPSPFTGELFF
TRBJ2-2 | TRBV28 | few | - | TGTGCCAGCAGGGGGCTTGACACCGGGGAGCTGTTTTTT | CASRGLDTGELFF
TRBJ2-7 | TRBV14 | - | TRBD2 | TGTGCCAGCAGCTTATCTGAAACCGGAAACGTAGGGGCTAGCGGGATGGGATTCTACGAGCAGTACTTC | CASSLSETGNVGASGMGFYEQYF
TRBJ2-1 | TRBV6-1 | - | TRBD2 | TGTGCCAGCAGCCCGGTTTTAGCGGGAGGGTCTGACAATGAGCAGTTCTTC | CASSPVLAGGSDNEQFF
TRBJ2-1 | TRBV15 | - | - | TGTGCCACCAGCAGAGGGCGGCCCGAGAGCCTCAGCTCCTACAATGAGCAGTTCTTC | CATSRGRPESLSSYNEQFF
TRBJ2-7 | TRBV20-1 | - | TRBD2 | TGCAGTGCTAGAGTTTCCAGGACTAGCCTCTCCTACGAGCAGTACTTC | CSARVSRTSLSYEQYF
TRBJ1-5 | TRBV30 | - | TRBD1 | TGTGCCTGGGGACAGGGGTCGAGCAATCAGCCCCAGCATTTT | CAWGQGSSNQPQHF
TRBJ2-7 | TRBV11-3 | - | TRBD1 | TGTGCCAGCAGCCGTCGGACAGGGCCGCCCCCCTACGAGCAGTACTTC | CASSRRTGPPPYEQYF
TRBJ2-7 | TRBV9 | - | TRBD2 | TGTGCCAGCAGCCCCGGCCCAGCGGGAGGGCCTGAGGTATTCTACGAGCAGTACTTC | CASSPGPAGGPEVFYEQYF
TRBJ1-2 | TRBV30 | - | - | TGTGCCTGGAGTGGCTATGGCTACACCTTC | CAWSGYGYTF
TRBJ2-7 | TRBV29-1 | - | TRBD1 | TGCAGCGGTCGGGACAGCCCCTCAGGGCAGTACTTC | CSGRDSPSGQYF
TRBJ2-1 | TRBV3-1 | - | TRBD2 | TGTGCCAGCAGCCAAGACGGTAGCGGGAGCAACGATGAGCAGTTCTTC | CASSQDGSGSNDEQFF
TRBJ2-7 | TRBV9 | once | TRBD1 | TGTGCCAGCAGCATACAGGGGGGCGAGCAGTACTTC | CASSIQGGEQYF
TRBJ2-1 | TRBV30 | - | TRBD2 | TGTGCCTTAACGGGACTAGCGGGAGAGAAGTTCTTC | CALTGLAGEKFF
TRBJ2-1 | TRBV6-1 | - | TRBD1 | TGTGCCAGCAGTGAAGCCGGGACAGGTTATGAGCAGTTCTTC | CASSEAGTGYEQFF
TRBJ2-3 | TRBV28 | - | - | TGTGCCAGCAGTTTAGAGGTGGCTAACGATAAAGGGGATACGCAGTATTTT | CASSLEVANDKGDTQYF